This T cell receptor (beta chain) was found in a study of human T cells and chemical hapten exposure. Time point reported: pre-sensitization, week 0. Specified treatment: therapeutic diphenylcyclopropenone sensitization with weekly scalp DPC. Germline assignment: CDR1 DFQATT and CDR2 SNEGSKA (reference sequence). Trimming at V came to 0 bases and at J to 5 bases, leaving 9 bases not matched to a gene. This CDR3 is built from 16 residues. TCRdb re-called the RACE reads with MiXCR, one entry per CDR3 protein. The table has about 98,000 distinct CDR3 sequences, roughly a tenth seen once. This TCR derives from an older woman with alopecia areata. Some clones in this sample may be carry-over from other donors' samples. Sequences were derived from whole blood, sampled in connection with sensitization to the hapten diphenylcyclopropenone (DPC). This sequence joins TRBV20-1 and TRBJ2-1; TRBD2 matches at 8 bases. CDR3 amino acids: CSARDQGSGDNNEQFF. For the CDR3, the DNA is TGCAGTGCTAGAGATCAGGGTAGCGGGGACAACAATGAGCAGTTCTTC.